This T cell receptor (beta chain) was documented in a study of blood T cells in healthy people across ages. Across the whole study: In model experiments, template switching was able to capture about one barcoded beta molecule for every two T cells that were present.

Primers used in a second PCR of about 6 to 11 cycles were a sample-barcoded 5' primer and a J-beta primer mix. TCRdb recomputed calls from the 5' RACE reads with MiXCR, one row per CDR3 protein. Of 1.5 million to 2 million distinct CDR3 sequences in the sample, roughly 30% were seen once. This clonotype was observed a handful of times. Its antigen is undetermined. General observations from the study: Per million T cells, TCR beta diversity dropped roughly linearly as age increased. CMV status of donors was unknown, possibly confounding expanded clonotype changes. A conclusive naive versus antigen-experienced comparison was prevented by the unsorted PBMCs.

Input material: blood. The sequence was collected from a woman aged 25 to 39 in good health.

CDR3 coding DNA: TGCGCCAGCAGCTCGTCGTCCGGGACAGGGGACGGAAAACTGTTTTTT. Protein: CASSSSSGTGDGKLFF. This sequence joins TRBV5-1 and TRBJ1-4, with 10 bases that match TRBD1. Germline loops: CDR1 SGHRS, CDR2 YFSETQ. This CDR3 contains 16 residues. Trimming at V came to 3 bases and at J to 10 bases, leaving 12 bases not matched to a gene.